A selection of T cell receptor beta chains follows, all from one sample in a study of identical twins. TCRdb recomputed calls from the 5' RACE reads with MiXCR, one row per CDR3 protein. The sample shows 600,000 to 800,000 distinct CDR3 sequences, over 20% of them seen only once. The data were also submitted as part of a second study, on T cells expressing NK-cell markers.

The sequencing sample was made of PBMCs. The receptors come from a young woman in good health. The CDR3 runs from the conserved cysteine through the conserved F or W. D genes are given only for firm matches. Part of the rows lack a size; the others show once, few, many or a class for expanded clones.

size: few; D: NA; J: TRBJ2-1; V: TRBV7-2; DNA: TGTGCCAGCAGCTTAGCTCGAACAGCGGGCAATGAGCAGTTCTTC; CDR3: CASSLARTAGNEQFF
size: NA; D: TRBD2; J: TRBJ2-3; V: TRBV12-3/TRBV12-4; DNA: TGTGCCAGCAGTTCCCTAGCGGGAGCGGGAGATACGCAGTATTTT; CDR3: CASSSLAGAGDTQYF
size: NA; D: NA; J: TRBJ2-4; V: TRBV12-3/TRBV12-4; DNA: TGTGCCAGCAGTTTGCATACCGGGCGGTTAACCAAAAACATTCAGTACTTC; CDR3: CASSLHTGRLTKNIQYF
size: NA; D: NA; J: TRBJ2-7; V: TRBV29-1; DNA: TGCAGCGCCCGAGACAGGTCGATCGAGCAGTACTTC; CDR3: CSARDRSIEQYF
size: NA; D: NA; J: TRBJ2-3; V: TRBV14; DNA: TGTGCCAGCGGCCCCGGGGTAGTGGTGCCAGATACGCAGTATTTT; CDR3: CASGPGVVVPDTQYF
size: NA; D: NA; J: TRBJ2-7; V: TRBV15; DNA: TGTGCCACCAGCACACAACGGGGCTTCTCCTACGAGCAGTACTTC; CDR3: CATSTQRGFSYEQYF
size: NA; D: TRBD1; J: TRBJ1-6; V: TRBV7-9; DNA: TGTGCCAGCAGCTTCGACGGCCGGGACAGCTTCCACTTT; CDR3: CASSFDGRDSFHF
size: many; D: NA; J: TRBJ2-7; V: TRBV29-1; DNA: TGCAGCGTTGTCGGAGAGTCCTACGAGCAGTACTTC; CDR3: CSVVGESYEQYF
size: few; D: TRBD1; J: TRBJ2-2; V: TRBV9; DNA: TGTGCCAGCAGCGCCAGACAGGGGCCCACCGGGGAGCTGTTTTTT; CDR3: CASSARQGPTGELFF
size: NA; D: NA; J: TRBJ2-7; V: TRBV19; DNA: TGTGCCAGTAGTATTACAGGGATTCCTTCGGGCGAGCAGTACTTC; CDR3: CASSITGIPSGEQYF
size: few; D: NA; J: TRBJ2-2; V: TRBV20-1; DNA: TGCAGTGCCGCGGGACTCGCCTCCGCCGGGGAGCTGTTTTTT; CDR3: CSAAGLASAGELFF
size: NA; D: NA; J: TRBJ2-4; V: TRBV12-3/TRBV12-4; DNA: TGTGCCAGCAGCTCGAGCGGCGCTAAAAACATTCAGTACTTC; CDR3: CASSSSGAKNIQYF
size: few; D: TRBD1; J: TRBJ1-2; V: TRBV12-3/TRBV12-4; DNA: TGTGCCAGCACGCAGGGGGCTGCTAACTATGGCTACACCTTC; CDR3: CASTQGAANYGYTF
size: NA; D: NA; J: TRBJ2-1; V: TRBV6-1; DNA: TGTGCCAGCACCCCCAAGGGGGGATCGGAAAATGAGCAGTTCTTC; CDR3: CASTPKGGSENEQFF
size: NA; D: NA; J: TRBJ2-3; V: TRBV7-2; DNA: TGTGCCAGCAGCTTATTTAGCGGTCCAGGGGTTACGCAGTATTTT; CDR3: CASSLFSGPGVTQYF
size: NA; D: NA; J: TRBJ2-6; V: TRBV18; DNA: TGTGCCAGCTCACCGGCCGGCGTCTCTGGGGCCAACGTCCTGACTTTC; CDR3: CASSPAGVSGANVLTF
size: many; D: TRBD1; J: TRBJ1-2; V: TRBV24-1; DNA: TGTGCCACCAGTGATACGGGACAGAACTATGGCTACACCTTC; CDR3: CATSDTGQNYGYTF
size: NA; D: TRBD1; J: TRBJ2-7; V: TRBV7-2; DNA: TGTGCCAGCAGCCCCCAATGGGGACAGGGGACCGCGCAGTACTTC; CDR3: CASSPQWGQGTAQYF
size: NA; D: NA; J: TRBJ2-1; V: TRBV20-1; DNA: TGCAGTGCGGAAGGGCGTATCAATGAGCAGTTCTTC; CDR3: CSAEGRINEQFF
size: NA; D: TRBD1; J: TRBJ1-6; V: TRBV12-3/TRBV12-4; DNA: TGTGCCAGCGCCCCGGGACAGGGGAATTCACCCCTCCACTTT; CDR3: CASAPGQGNSPLHF
size: NA; D: NA; J: TRBJ2-3; V: TRBV6-2/TRBV6-3; DNA: TGTGCCCGGTCCGACAGAACTAGCAGAACGCAGTATTTT; CDR3: CARSDRTSRTQYF
size: NA; D: NA; J: TRBJ2-2; V: TRBV20-1; DNA: TGCAGTGCTAGAAGGACCGGGGAGCTGTTTTTT; CDR3: CSARRTGELFF
size: NA; D: TRBD1; J: TRBJ2-3; V: TRBV6-2/TRBV6-3; DNA: TGTGCCAGCAGTTACGGACAGGAGCCAGATACGCAGTATTTT; CDR3: CASSYGQEPDTQYF
size: NA; D: TRBD1; J: TRBJ2-6; V: TRBV18; DNA: TGTGCCAGCTCACCGGGACAGGGAAGAACTGGGGCCAACGTCCTGACTTTC; CDR3: CASSPGQGRTGANVLTF
size: NA; D: NA; J: TRBJ2-7; V: TRBV3-1; DNA: TGTGCCAGCAGCCAAGTTGATAAGCAGTACTTC; CDR3: CASSQVDKQYF
size: NA; D: TRBD1; J: TRBJ2-7; V: TRBV5-1; DNA: TGCGCCAGCTCCGGACAGGGTAGGGTCGACGAGCAGTACTTC; CDR3: CASSGQGRVDEQYF
size: few; D: TRBD1; J: TRBJ2-2; V: TRBV6-1; DNA: TGTGCCAGCAGTATGGGACAGGGATTATTATCCGGGGAGCTGTTTTTT; CDR3: CASSMGQGLLSGELFF
size: NA; D: NA; J: TRBJ2-7; V: TRBV15; DNA: TGTGCCACCAGCAGAGATTTGAGCAGTCCCGAGCAGTACTTC; CDR3: CATSRDLSSPEQYF
size: NA; D: NA; J: TRBJ1-1; V: TRBV12-3/TRBV12-4; DNA: TGTGCCAGCAGTTTAGATCGGGGTCCATTT; CDR3: CASSLDRGPF
size: few; D: NA; J: TRBJ2-1; V: TRBV3-1; DNA: TGTGCCAGCAGCCACATCAATGAGCAGTTCTTC; CDR3: CASSHINEQFF
size: many; D: TRBD2; J: TRBJ2-3; V: TRBV20-1; DNA: TGCAGTGCTAGAGTTCCTAGCGGGAGCGGAGATACGCAGTATTTT; CDR3: CSARVPSGSGDTQYF
size: NA; D: NA; J: TRBJ2-7; V: TRBV5-1; DNA: TGCGCCAGCAGCTTGGCCCCCCTCGCGGTGACCTACGAGCAGTACTTC; CDR3: CASSLAPLAVTYEQYF
size: few; D: NA; J: TRBJ1-5; V: TRBV12-3/TRBV12-4; DNA: TGTGCCAGCAGCCCGACCACTAATAGCAATCATCCCCAGCATTTT; CDR3: CASSPTTNSNHPQHF
size: NA; D: NA; J: TRBJ2-7; V: TRBV5-6; DNA: TGTGCCAGCAGCTTGGTTGGGGATCGCGAGCAGTACTTC; CDR3: CASSLVGDREQYF
size: many; D: NA; J: TRBJ1-1; V: TRBV12-3/TRBV12-4; DNA: TGTGCCACCAGGGGTACCGCTATGAACACTGAAGCTTTCTTT; CDR3: CATRGTAMNTEAFF
size: many; D: NA; J: TRBJ1-6; V: TRBV3-1; DNA: TGTGCCAGCAGCCAAGACGCCGGGGCCAGTAATTCACCCCTCCACTTT; CDR3: CASSQDAGASNSPLHF
size: NA; D: TRBD1; J: TRBJ1-2; V: TRBV29-1; DNA: TGCAGCGGGAGGGACAGCCATGGGGATGGCTACACCTTC; CDR3: CSGRDSHGDGYTF
size: NA; D: NA; J: TRBJ2-7; V: TRBV30; DNA: TGTGCCTGGAGTGTCGGGCTCTACGAGCAGTACTTC; CDR3: CAWSVGLYEQYF
size: many; D: NA; J: TRBJ2-3; V: TRBV5-1; DNA: TGCGCCAGCATGGAGCGGCTGGCGGTAGGATCGCAGTATTTT; CDR3: CASMERLAVGSQYF
size: many; D: NA; J: TRBJ2-3; V: TRBV20-1; DNA: TGCAGTGCTAGTGGGGATACGCAGTATTTT; CDR3: CSASGDTQYF
size: few; D: NA; J: TRBJ1-1; V: TRBV7-2; DNA: TGTGCCAGCAGCTTAGCGCTTATGGGGAACACTGAAGCTTTCTTT; CDR3: CASSLALMGNTEAFF
size: NA; D: NA; J: TRBJ2-7; V: TRBV6-5; DNA: TGTGCCAGCAGTTACGATTCGATTTCCTACGAGCAGTACTTC; CDR3: CASSYDSISYEQYF
size: few; D: NA; J: TRBJ2-1; V: TRBV19; DNA: TGTGCCAGTAGTGCTAGGGCTTGGCCGTCCTACAATGAGCAGTTCTTC; CDR3: CASSARAWPSYNEQFF
size: NA; D: TRBD1; J: TRBJ2-5; V: TRBV11-3; DNA: TGTGCCAGCAGCTATCCCCGGGACAGGGTAGAAGAGACCCAGTACTTC; CDR3: CASSYPRDRVEETQYF
size: NA; D: NA; J: TRBJ1-2; V: TRBV6-5; DNA: TGTGCCAGCGGAGAGTATAAGAGCTACACCTTC; CDR3: CASGEYKSYTF
size: few; D: NA; J: TRBJ2-1; V: TRBV15; DNA: TGTGCCACCAGCTCCGGCCGCGATGAGCAGTTCTTC; CDR3: CATSSGRDEQFF
size: NA; D: NA; J: TRBJ2-7; V: TRBV20-1; DNA: TGCAGTGCTTGGCGACCCACCTACGAGCAGTACTTC; CDR3: CSAWRPTYEQYF
size: many; D: NA; J: TRBJ2-7; V: TRBV20-1; DNA: TGCAGTGCTAGAAGCCAGCTCCACGAGCAGTACTTC; CDR3: CSARSQLHEQYF
size: NA; D: TRBD1; J: TRBJ1-1; V: TRBV18; DNA: TGTGCCAGCTCACCCCGGTGGACAGGGGCAGGAGGAACCACTGAAGCTTTCTTT; CDR3: CASSPRWTGAGGTTEAFF
size: NA; D: NA; J: TRBJ1-1; V: TRBV5-1; DNA: TGCGCCAGCAGCTTGGGGGAGGCGAACACTGAAGCTTTCTTT; CDR3: CASSLGEANTEAFF
size: NA; D: TRBD1; J: TRBJ2-7; V: TRBV5-1; DNA: TGCGCCAGCAGCCCAGTAGGGACAGGGGGCGACGAGCAGTACTTC; CDR3: CASSPVGTGGDEQYF
size: many; D: NA; J: TRBJ1-2; V: TRBV6-5; DNA: TGTGCCAGCGCCCGGGGTAATGGCTACACCTTC; CDR3: CASARGNGYTF
size: NA; D: NA; J: TRBJ2-1; V: TRBV12-3/TRBV12-4; DNA: TGTGCCAGCAGTTTGAGATTTGAGCTATTCTTC; CDR3: CASSLRFELFF
size: many; D: NA; J: TRBJ2-3; V: TRBV29-1; DNA: TGCAGCGTTGGGGACGGAGGCGCAGATACGCAGTATTTT; CDR3: CSVGDGGADTQYF
size: NA; D: NA; J: TRBJ1-2; V: TRBV12-3/TRBV12-4; DNA: TGTGCCAGCAGGGCGGGCCCTTACGGCTACACCTTC; CDR3: CASRAGPYGYTF